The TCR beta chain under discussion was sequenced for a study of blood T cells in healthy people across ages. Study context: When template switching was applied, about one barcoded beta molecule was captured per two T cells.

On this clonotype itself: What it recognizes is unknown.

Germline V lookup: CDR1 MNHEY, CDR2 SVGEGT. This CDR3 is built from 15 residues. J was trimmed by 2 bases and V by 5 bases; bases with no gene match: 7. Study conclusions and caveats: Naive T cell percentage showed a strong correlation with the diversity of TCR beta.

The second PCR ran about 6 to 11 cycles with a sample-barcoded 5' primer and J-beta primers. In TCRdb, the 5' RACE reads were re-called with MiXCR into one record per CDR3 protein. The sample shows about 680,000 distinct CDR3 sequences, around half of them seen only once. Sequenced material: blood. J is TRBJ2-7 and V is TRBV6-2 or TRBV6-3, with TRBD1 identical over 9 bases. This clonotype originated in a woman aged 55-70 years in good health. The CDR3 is CASSLQGAGPYEQYF. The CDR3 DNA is TGTGCCAGCAGTCTACAGGGGGCTGGGCCCTACGAGCAGTACTTC.